This T cell receptor (beta chain) was recovered during a study of OX40 agonist ivuxolimab in advanced cancers. Per germline, CDR1 PRHDT and CDR2 FYEKMQ (reference sequence). V was pared by 0 bases and J by 3 bases, with 3 bases of the junction left unmatched. The CDR3 has 15 amino acids. Repertoires were generated with immunoSEQ multiplex PCR, while TCRdb's copy carries only in-frame clones and drops some. Among roughly 75,000 clones listed, approximately 91% were seen once. The source of this sequence is an adult with an advanced solid tumor such as melanoma, head and neck, liver or kidney cancer. The rearrangement uses TRBV13 and TRBJ1-1; 8 bases line up with TRBD1. This material consisted of CD4+ or CD8+ T cells sorted from blood, taken in a trial of the OX40 agonist ivuxolimab. This chain's CDR3 is CASSLGSGGHTEAFF. The CDR3 bases are TGTGCCAGCAGCTTAGGCTCAGGGGGCCACACTGAAGCTTTCTTT. The whole variable domain, remainder taken from reference TRBV13 and TRBJ1-1, is AAGVIQSPRHLIKEKRETATLKCYPIPRHDTVYWYQQGPGQDPQFLISFYEKMQSDKGSIPDRFSAQQFSDYHSELNMSSLELGDSALYFCASSLGSGGHTEAFFGQGTRLTVV.